The 15 T cell receptor beta chains reported below all come from one sample, sequenced in a study of CD8+CD57+ T cells in acquired aplastic anemia. Template material for TCR beta VDJ and CDR3 profiling consisted of genomic DNA. TCRdb processed the reads anew with MiXCR; each CDR3 protein has one entry. The sample lists about 470,000 distinct CDR3 sequences, around 30% occurring once. By flow cytometry, patients selected for sequencing had shown an expansion of CD8+CD57+ cells. The sample taken for sequencing was sorted CD4+, CD8+, or CD8+CD57+ T cells (not recorded which) from PBMCs. These TCRs come from a human donor with aplastic anemia.

This clonotype was observed many times. The V gene is TRBV19, the J gene TRBJ1-6, with D possibly TRBD1 on 5 matching bases. The CDR3 contains 14 residues. Germline lookup yields CDR1 LNHDA and CDR2 SQIVND (reference sequence). V was trimmed by 6 bases and J by 8 bases, leaving 14 bases between them. CDR3 DNA sequence: TGTGCCAGTAGCGATCAGGGCGCATATTCACCCCTCCACTTT. Its translation: CASSDQGAYSPLHF.

This chain uses TRBV10-1 with TRBJ2-2; D may be TRBD1 (6 bases). V lost 9 bases to trimming and J lost 4 bases, with 15 bases between them. Germline loops: CDR1 WNHNN, CDR2 SYGVQD (reference sequence). This CDR3 has 14 residues. The CDR3 sequence: CASSPDRSTGELFF. CDR3 coding DNA: TGCGCCAGTAGCCCAGACAGGAGCACCGGGGAGCTGTTTTTT.

The rearrangement joins TRBV12-3 or TRBV12-4 to TRBJ2-1; D unclear. The CDR3 extends over 13 amino acids. The V gene lost 3 bases and the J gene lost 6 bases, with 9 bases spanning the gap. The CDR3 DNA is TGTGCCAGCAGTTTGGTGGTTTCCAATGAGCAGTTCTTC. It translates to CASSLVVSNEQFF.

This clonotype was seen at least ten times. V is TRBV19 and J is TRBJ2-3, with D unclear. In germline, CDR1 is LNHDA, CDR2 SQIVND (reference sequence). This CDR3 has 13 residues. The V end lost 3 bases, the J end lost 3 bases, and 7 bases lay between the germline ends. CDR3 sequence reads: CASSMPETDTQYF. CDR3 nucleotides: TGTGCCAGTAGTATGCCCGAAACAGATACGCAGTATTTT. Full variable domain (remainder filled in from reference TRBV19 and TRBJ2-3): DGGITQSPKYLFRKEGQNVTLSCEQNLNHDAMYWYRQDPGQGLRLIYYSQIVNDFQKGDIAEGYSVSREKKESFPLTVTSAQKNPTAFYLCASSMPETDTQYFGPGTRLTVL.

The table lists this clonotype with a few counts. A clone one base away is much larger, so this may be a read error. The genes are TRBV27 and TRBJ1-5; D is possibly TRBD1 (6 bases). CDR1 MNHEY and CDR2 SMNVEV come from the germline V gene (reference sequence). The CDR3 is 12 residues long. Trimming shortened V by 6 bases and J by 5 bases, and 8 bases separated the two germline ends. The CDR3 nucleotides are TGTGCCAGCAGGGAGGGGGATCAGCCCCAGCATTTT. Residues: CASREGDQPQHF.

This clonotype was recorded many times. The chain employs TRBV19 and TRBJ1-2; possible D gene TRBD1, 5 bases. The CDR3 spans 14 residues. The V end was cut by 8 bases, the J end by 3 bases, with 16 bases between. Germline assignment: CDR1 LNHDA and CDR2 SQIVND (reference sequence). The CDR3 is CASLTTGIYYGYTF. In nucleotides, the CDR3 is TGTGCCAGTCTAACTACAGGAATCTACTATGGCTACACCTTC. The whole variable domain, filled in from reference TRBV19 and TRBJ1-2, reads DGGITQSPKYLFRKEGQNVTLSCEQNLNHDAMYWYRQDPGQGLRLIYYSQIVNDFQKGDIAEGYSVSREKKESFPLTVTSAQKNPTAFYLCASLTTGIYYGYTFGSGTRLTVV.

This clonotype was observed a handful of times. The gene calls are TRBV2 and TRBJ1-1; D not certain. Germline CDR1 and CDR2: SNHLY and FYNNEI. The CDR3 runs 13 residues. V lost 3 bases, J lost 2 bases, and 7 bases lay in between. The CDR3 region is CASSDNLNTEAFF. The CDR3 nucleotides read TGTGCCAGCAGTGATAACTTAAACACTGAAGCTTTCTTT.

In this sample, this clonotype turned up many times. The rearrangement joins TRBV9 to TRBJ1-1; perhaps TRBD1 as D (6 bases). V lost 5 bases to trimming and J lost 9 bases, with 14 bases between them. Germline CDR1 and CDR2: SGDLS and YYNGEE. The length of the CDR3 is 12 residues. DNA for the CDR3: TGTGCCAGCAGTCCCCGGGACACCCAAGCTTTCTTT. Protein product: CASSPRDTQAFF.

This clonotype was observed a few times. The junction departs from the called germline gene at one end, perhaps through a read error. This rearrangement joins TRBV19 to TRBJ2-1; a possible D gene is TRBD2 (6 bases). CDR1 and CDR2 (germline): LNHDA, SQIVND (reference sequence). The CDR3 has 15 residues. The CDR3 DNA reads TGTGCCAGTAGGATAGCTGAGCGGGTTCATTATGAGCAGTTCTTC. Translating it yields CASRIAERVHYEQFF.

V usage is TRBV5-1 and J usage is TRBJ1-1; TRBD1 agrees at 7 bases. CDR1 and CDR2 (germline): SGHRS, YFSETQ. This CDR3 contains 15 residues. V was clipped by 5 bases and J by 8 bases; unmatched bases: 15. In DNA, the CDR3 is TGCGCCAGCAGTCCGTACTCGACAGGGTATGAGGAAGCTTTCTTT. Protein: CASSPYSTGYEEAFF.

This clonotype showed up many times. The CDR3: CASSTADTQYF. Here the CDR3 DNA reads TGTGCCAGCAGCACAGCAGATACGCAGTATTTT. V is TRBV7-3 and J is TRBJ2-3; no clear D gene. Germline V gene sequence: CDR1 SGHTA, CDR2 FQGTGA. This CDR3 region has 11 residues. V lost 5 bases and J lost 4, with 4 bases in between.

The gene calls are TRBV4-2 and TRBJ2-7; 9 bases are shared with TRBD2. V shed 0 bases and J 5 bases; nucleotides not matched to a gene: 5. Germline CDR1 LGHNA, CDR2 YNFKEQ. CDR3 length: 15 residues. CDR3 nucleotides: TGTGCCAGCAGCCAAGAGTTTAGCGGGGGCGACGAGCAGTACTTC. Its protein is CASSQEFSGGDEQYF.

In regard to this clonotype: This may be a read error, as it is one base from a much larger clone. This rearrangement joins TRBV7-9 to TRBJ1-3; D unclear. Germline V lookup: CDR1 SEHNR, CDR2 FQNEAQ (reference sequence). The CDR3 is made up of 12 amino acids. The CDR3, as DNA: TGTGCCAGCAGGGAGGAGGGAAACACCATGTATTTT. Amino acid sequence: CASREEGNTMYF.

In its sample, this clonotype was seen many times. The chain couples TRBV4-1 to TRBJ1-2, with 8 bases identical to TRBD1. This CDR3 is 15 amino acids long. V lost 4 bases, J lost 4 bases, and 8 bases stayed unmatched. Germline CDR1 and CDR2: MGHRA and YSYEKL. The CDR3 loop reads CASSLTSDRAYGYTF. The DNA for the CDR3 is TGCGCCAGCAGCCTCACCTCGGACAGGGCCTATGGCTACACCTTC.

The chain couples TRBV20-1 to TRBJ1-3, with a weak D call TRBD1 (6 bases). V lost 0 bases and J 6 bases, leaving 12 bases between the germline ends. The CDR3 contains 14 residues. The V gene's germline CDR1 is DFQATT and CDR2 SNEGSKA (reference sequence). The CDR3: CSARDRTALNTIYF. The CDR3 DNA follows: TGCAGTGCTAGAGATCGGACAGCGCTAAACACCATATATTTT.